This T cell receptor beta chain derives from a study of cytotoxic CD8 clonotypes in ibrutinib-treated CLL. Measured with immunoSEQ multiplex PCR; TCRdb has only the in-frame clones, and not every one. The sample has around 130,000 clones, 80% to 90% seen once. Between the trimmed V and J ends, which lost 0 bases and 4 bases, there was a span of 11 bases. The germline CDR1 and CDR2 sequences are SGDLS and YYNGEE. The CDR3 extends over 14 amino acids. The material was PBMCs, obtained after 24 months of ibrutinib treatment. The gene calls are TRBV9 and TRBJ2-7; TRBD1 is a possible D gene (6 bases). This receptor was obtained from a human donor with chronic lymphocytic leukemia. As DNA, the CDR3 is TGTGCCAGCAGCGTAGCAGGGGCCAATTACGAGCAGTACTTC. It codes for CASSVAGANYEQYF.